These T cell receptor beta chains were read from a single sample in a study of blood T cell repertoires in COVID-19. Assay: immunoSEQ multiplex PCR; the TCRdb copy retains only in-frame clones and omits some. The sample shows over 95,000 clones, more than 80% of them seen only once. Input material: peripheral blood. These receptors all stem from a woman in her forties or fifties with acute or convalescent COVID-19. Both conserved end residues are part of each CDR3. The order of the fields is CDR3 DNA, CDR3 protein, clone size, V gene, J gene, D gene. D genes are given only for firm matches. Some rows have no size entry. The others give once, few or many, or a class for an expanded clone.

CDR3 DNA: TGTGCCAGCAGTTACTCGAAAGGGGCCGGGGAGCTGTTTTTT; CDR3 protein: CASSYSKGAGELFF; clone size: -; V gene: TRBV6-5; J gene: TRBJ2-2; D gene: -
CDR3 DNA: TGTGCCAGCAGCCTTAACCCCGGGGATACGCAGTATTTT; CDR3 protein: CASSLNPGDTQYF; clone size: -; V gene: TRBV14; J gene: TRBJ2-3; D gene: -
CDR3 DNA: TGTGCCAGCAGCTCCCACAGGGGGCGGAATGGCTACACCTTC; CDR3 protein: CASSSHRGRNGYTF; clone size: -; V gene: TRBV7-2; J gene: TRBJ1-2; D gene: TRBD1
CDR3 DNA: TGTGCCAGTAGCCGCTACGGGACACCCACCACCGGGGAGCTGTTTTTT; CDR3 protein: CASSRYGTPTTGELFF; clone size: once; V gene: TRBV19; J gene: TRBJ2-2; D gene: -
CDR3 DNA: TGTGCCACCAGCCCACCGGGAGGCGATTACAATGAGCAGTTCTTC; CDR3 protein: CATSPPGGDYNEQFF; clone size: medium-sized; V gene: TRBV24-1; J gene: TRBJ2-1; D gene: TRBD2
CDR3 DNA: TGTGCCAGCAACTACCCGATGGAGGAGACCCAGTACTTC; CDR3 protein: CASNYPMEETQYF; clone size: -; V gene: TRBV5-6; J gene: TRBJ2-5; D gene: -
CDR3 DNA: TGTGCCAGCTCCAGGGTAGGAATGAGGGGCTACACCTTC; CDR3 protein: CASSRVGMRGYTF; clone size: -; V gene: TRBV28; J gene: TRBJ1-2; D gene: -
CDR3 DNA: TGTGCCATCATGGGCGCAGGGAACTATGGCTACACCTTC; CDR3 protein: CAIMGAGNYGYTF; clone size: -; V gene: TRBV10-3; J gene: TRBJ1-2; D gene: -
CDR3 DNA: TGTGCCAGCTCACCGCCCGGGACAGCCTACGTGGGGGACACTGAAGCTTTCTTT; CDR3 protein: CASSPPGTAYVGDTEAFF; clone size: -; V gene: TRBV18; J gene: TRBJ1-1; D gene: TRBD1
CDR3 DNA: TGTGCCAGTAGTAGGCCAGGGGTAGCTAACTATGGCTACACCTTC; CDR3 protein: CASSRPGVANYGYTF; clone size: few; V gene: TRBV19; J gene: TRBJ1-2; D gene: -
CDR3 DNA: TGTGCCAGCAGCCCAAAAACAGGGGAAGTATCCTACGAGCAGTACTTC; CDR3 protein: CASSPKTGEVSYEQYF; clone size: -; V gene: TRBV9; J gene: TRBJ2-7; D gene: TRBD1
CDR3 DNA: TGTGCCAGTAGTGTCTATTCTAGCAATCAGCCCCAGCATTTT; CDR3 protein: CASSVYSSNQPQHF; clone size: -; V gene: TRBV19; J gene: TRBJ1-5; D gene: -
CDR3 DNA: TGTGCCAGCAGCGAGGACAGCGCGATGAACACTGAAGCTTTCTTT; CDR3 protein: CASSEDSAMNTEAFF; clone size: once; V gene: TRBV6-5; J gene: TRBJ1-1; D gene: -
CDR3 DNA: TGTGCCAGCAGCTTGGCCGGAGGACTAGGACAGACTTTAAACTATGGCTACACCTTC; CDR3 protein: CASSLAGGLGQTLNYGYTF; clone size: -; V gene: TRBV5-4; J gene: TRBJ1-2; D gene: -
CDR3 DNA: TGTGCCAGCATCCTAGGCGGAACCGGGGAGCTGTTTTTT; CDR3 protein: CASILGGTGELFF; clone size: -; V gene: TRBV3-1/TRBV3-2; J gene: TRBJ2-2; D gene: -
CDR3 DNA: TGTGCCAGCAGTTCGGGGATTTCTAGAGGGTTCGCTTTCTTT; CDR3 protein: CASSSGISRGFAFF; clone size: -; V gene: TRBV27; J gene: TRBJ1-1; D gene: -
CDR3 DNA: TGCGCCAGCAATTTCATTTCTAGCGGGGGGGTAAATGAGCAGTTCTTC; CDR3 protein: CASNFISSGGVNEQFF; clone size: -; V gene: TRBV5-1; J gene: TRBJ2-1; D gene: TRBD2
CDR3 DNA: TGCGCCAGCAGCCAGGGTACAGGGGGAGGTCAGCCCCAGCATTTT; CDR3 protein: CASSQGTGGGQPQHF; clone size: -; V gene: TRBV4-3; J gene: TRBJ1-5; D gene: TRBD1
CDR3 DNA: TGCGCCAGCAGCGAGGACAGGGACTACGAGCAGTACTTC; CDR3 protein: CASSEDRDYEQYF; clone size: -; V gene: TRBV5-1; J gene: TRBJ2-7; D gene: TRBD1
CDR3 DNA: TGTGCCATCAGTGAGTCGTCAAGCGGCGGGCAGTACTTC; CDR3 protein: CAISESSSGGQYF; clone size: -; V gene: TRBV10-3; J gene: TRBJ2-7; D gene: -
CDR3 DNA: TGTGCCAGCAGCTACCGAAGTTATTCGGGGACAGGGAGCCAGCCCCAGCATTTT; CDR3 protein: CASSYRSYSGTGSQPQHF; clone size: -; V gene: TRBV7-3; J gene: TRBJ1-5; D gene: TRBD1
CDR3 DNA: TGTGCCACAAACAGGGGGAACCAAGAGACCCAGTACTTC; CDR3 protein: CATNRGNQETQYF; clone size: once; V gene: TRBV6-5; J gene: TRBJ2-5; D gene: TRBD1
CDR3 DNA: TGTGCCAGCAGCTTAGCCCCGGGGGTCGTCACGAACACCGGGGAGCTGTTTTTT; CDR3 protein: CASSLAPGVVTNTGELFF; clone size: -; V gene: TRBV7-2; J gene: TRBJ2-2; D gene: -
CDR3 DNA: TGTGCCAGCAGCTTATACGGGGGGGGCGCGGGTCAGCCCCAGCATTTT; CDR3 protein: CASSLYGGGAGQPQHF; clone size: -; V gene: TRBV7-6; J gene: TRBJ1-5; D gene: -
CDR3 DNA: TGTGCCACCAGCCCCCCCGTCCGTGGGCGAACTAATGAAAAACTGTTTTTT; CDR3 protein: CATSPPVRGRTNEKLFF; clone size: -; V gene: TRBV15; J gene: TRBJ1-4; D gene: -
CDR3 DNA: TGTGCCACCAGCAGAGGGGCCCCCAGGGTCCAAGAGACCCAGTACTTC; CDR3 protein: CATSRGAPRVQETQYF; clone size: -; V gene: TRBV15; J gene: TRBJ2-5; D gene: -
CDR3 DNA: TGTGCCAGCAGTGAGGGCCCCGGGGGAGGCTACACCTTC; CDR3 protein: CASSEGPGGGYTF; clone size: -; V gene: TRBV2; J gene: TRBJ1-2; D gene: -
CDR3 DNA: TGTGCCAGCAGTTTGAACAGGGTCTATGGCTACACCTTC; CDR3 protein: CASSLNRVYGYTF; clone size: -; V gene: TRBV12-3/TRBV12-4; J gene: TRBJ1-2; D gene: -
CDR3 DNA: TGTGCCAGCAGTGAGGACACCCATAATTCACCCCTCCACTTT; CDR3 protein: CASSEDTHNSPLHF; clone size: -; V gene: TRBV25-1; J gene: TRBJ1-6; D gene: -
CDR3 DNA: TGTGCCAGTAGTTTGGGGCAGGCTGACACCGGGGAGCTGTTTTTT; CDR3 protein: CASSLGQADTGELFF; clone size: -; V gene: TRBV19; J gene: TRBJ2-2; D gene: -
CDR3 DNA: TGTGCCAGCAGTGACAGATATTACAATCAGCCCCAGCATTTT; CDR3 protein: CASSDRYYNQPQHF; clone size: -; V gene: TRBV6-1; J gene: TRBJ1-5; D gene: -
CDR3 DNA: TGTGCCAGCAGCCCAGGGACAGGGGGTCGCCCTAACTATGGCTACACCTTC; CDR3 protein: CASSPGTGGRPNYGYTF; clone size: -; V gene: TRBV5-4; J gene: TRBJ1-2; D gene: TRBD1
CDR3 DNA: TGTGCCACCAGCAGAGACCCTAGCGGTGAAGAGACCCAGTACTTC; CDR3 protein: CATSRDPSGEETQYF; clone size: -; V gene: TRBV15; J gene: TRBJ2-5; D gene: TRBD2
CDR3 DNA: TGTGCCACCAGTCCAGGCCTTAGCAATCAGCCCCAGCATTTT; CDR3 protein: CATSPGLSNQPQHF; clone size: -; V gene: TRBV24-1; J gene: TRBJ1-5; D gene: -
CDR3 DNA: TGTGCCAGCAGCTTAAGGACGCCCGGAGCGGCCGGGGCCAACGTCCTGACTTTC; CDR3 protein: CASSLRTPGAAGANVLTF; clone size: once; V gene: TRBV5-5; J gene: TRBJ2-6; D gene: -
CDR3 DNA: TGTGCCAGCACCCTGGGACAGAGTGAAGCTTTCTTT; CDR3 protein: CASTLGQSEAFF; clone size: -; V gene: TRBV12-3/TRBV12-4; J gene: TRBJ1-1; D gene: TRBD1
CDR3 DNA: TGTGCCAGCAGATACCGGGACACCTCCTACGAGCAGTACTTC; CDR3 protein: CASRYRDTSYEQYF; clone size: -; V gene: TRBV6-2/TRBV6-3; J gene: TRBJ2-7; D gene: -
CDR3 DNA: TGCGCCAGCAGCCAAAGATTGACAGGGAACAATCAGCCCCAGCATTTT; CDR3 protein: CASSQRLTGNNQPQHF; clone size: -; V gene: TRBV4-1; J gene: TRBJ1-5; D gene: TRBD1
CDR3 DNA: TGTGCCAGCAGTTCCCGGACATCTTCAACTAATGAAAAACTGTTTTTT; CDR3 protein: CASSSRTSSTNEKLFF; clone size: once; V gene: TRBV6-5; J gene: TRBJ1-4; D gene: -
CDR3 DNA: TGTGCCAGCAGCTCTCAATCCGGGACAGACTCTGGAAACACCATATATTTT; CDR3 protein: CASSSQSGTDSGNTIYF; clone size: -; V gene: TRBV7-2; J gene: TRBJ1-3; D gene: TRBD1
CDR3 DNA: TGTGCCAGCAGTTTACAGGGGAGTATCGGCACAGATACGCAGTATTTT; CDR3 protein: CASSLQGSIGTDTQYF; clone size: once; V gene: TRBV28; J gene: TRBJ2-3; D gene: -
CDR3 DNA: TGTGCCAGCAGTGAATATTGGCCTAGCGGGATCAGCACAGATACGCAGTATTTT; CDR3 protein: CASSEYWPSGISTDTQYF; clone size: -; V gene: TRBV25-1; J gene: TRBJ2-3; D gene: TRBD2
CDR3 DNA: TGTGCCAGCAGCCCGGCGGCCGGGACTAGCTCAGATGAGCAGTTCTTC; CDR3 protein: CASSPAAGTSSDEQFF; clone size: -; V gene: TRBV5-4; J gene: TRBJ2-1; D gene: TRBD2
CDR3 DNA: TGTGCCAGCAGCCCGCGCTTCGGGGTAGATTTCTACGAGCAGTACTTC; CDR3 protein: CASSPRFGVDFYEQYF; clone size: -; V gene: TRBV9; J gene: TRBJ2-7; D gene: -
CDR3 DNA: TGTGCCAGCTCACCAAGCGACACAGGTGAGCAGTTCTTC; CDR3 protein: CASSPSDTGEQFF; clone size: -; V gene: TRBV18; J gene: TRBJ2-1; D gene: -
CDR3 DNA: TGTGCCAGCAGTTACCAGAACACTGAAGCTTTCTTT; CDR3 protein: CASSYQNTEAFF; clone size: -; V gene: TRBV6-5; J gene: TRBJ1-1; D gene: -